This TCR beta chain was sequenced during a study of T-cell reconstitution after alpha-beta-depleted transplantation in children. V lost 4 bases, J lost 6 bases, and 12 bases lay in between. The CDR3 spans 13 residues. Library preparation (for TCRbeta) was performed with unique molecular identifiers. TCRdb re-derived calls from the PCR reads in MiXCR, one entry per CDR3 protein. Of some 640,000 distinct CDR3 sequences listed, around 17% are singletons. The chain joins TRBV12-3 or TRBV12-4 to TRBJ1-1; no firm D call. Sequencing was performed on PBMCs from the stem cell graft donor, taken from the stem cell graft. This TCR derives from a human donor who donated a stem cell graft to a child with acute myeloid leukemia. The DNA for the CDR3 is TGTGCCAGCAGTTACGAGATTCTGGCTGAAGCTTTCTTT. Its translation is CASSYEILAEAFF.